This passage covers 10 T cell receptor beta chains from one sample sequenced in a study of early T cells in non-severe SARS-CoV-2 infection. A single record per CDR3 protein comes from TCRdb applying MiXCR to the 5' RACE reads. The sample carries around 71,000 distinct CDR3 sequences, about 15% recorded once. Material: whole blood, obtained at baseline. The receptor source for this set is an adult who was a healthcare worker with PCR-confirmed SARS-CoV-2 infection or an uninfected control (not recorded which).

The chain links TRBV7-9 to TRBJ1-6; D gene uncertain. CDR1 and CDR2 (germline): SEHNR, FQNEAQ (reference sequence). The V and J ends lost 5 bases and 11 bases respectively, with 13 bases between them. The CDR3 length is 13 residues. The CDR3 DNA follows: TGTGCCAGCAGCACCACCGACGGCACACCCCTCCACTTT. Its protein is CASSTTDGTPLHF.

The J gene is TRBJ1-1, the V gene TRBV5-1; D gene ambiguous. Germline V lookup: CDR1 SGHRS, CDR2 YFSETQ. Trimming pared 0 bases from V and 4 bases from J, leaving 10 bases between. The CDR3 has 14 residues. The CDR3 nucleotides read TGCGCCAGCAGCTTGGGGTGGGAGGCCACTGAAGCTTTCTTT. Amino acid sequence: CASSLGWEATEAFF.

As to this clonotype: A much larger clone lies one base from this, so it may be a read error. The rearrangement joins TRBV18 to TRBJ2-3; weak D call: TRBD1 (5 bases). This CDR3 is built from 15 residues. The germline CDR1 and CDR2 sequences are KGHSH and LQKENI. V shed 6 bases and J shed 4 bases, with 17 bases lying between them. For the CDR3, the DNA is TGTGCCAGCTCGGCTGAGACAGTCAACGCAGATACGCAGTATTTT. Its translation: CASSAETVNADTQYF.

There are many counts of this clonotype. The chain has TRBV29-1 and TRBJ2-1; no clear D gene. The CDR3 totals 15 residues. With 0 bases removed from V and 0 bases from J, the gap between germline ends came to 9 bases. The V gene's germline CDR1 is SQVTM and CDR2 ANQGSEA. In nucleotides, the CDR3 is TGCAGCGTTGAAGATCGGCGCAGCTCCTACAATGAGCAGTTCTTC. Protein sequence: CSVEDRRSSYNEQFF.

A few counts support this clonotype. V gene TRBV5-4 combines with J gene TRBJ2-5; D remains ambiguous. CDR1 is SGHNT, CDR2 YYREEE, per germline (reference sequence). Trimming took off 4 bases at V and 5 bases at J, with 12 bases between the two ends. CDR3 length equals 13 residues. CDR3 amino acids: CASSLPSSETQYF. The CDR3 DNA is TGTGCCAGCAGCCTCCCGTCCAGCGAGACCCAGTACTTC.

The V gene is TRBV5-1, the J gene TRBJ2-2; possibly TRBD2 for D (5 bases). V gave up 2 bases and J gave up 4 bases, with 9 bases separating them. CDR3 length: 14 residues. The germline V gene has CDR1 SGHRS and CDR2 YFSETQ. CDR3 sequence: CASSLLGLTGELFF. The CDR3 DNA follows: TGCGCCAGCAGCTTACTAGGGCTCACCGGGGAGCTGTTTTTT. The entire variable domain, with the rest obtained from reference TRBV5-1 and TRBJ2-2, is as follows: KAGVTQTPRYLIKTRGQQVTLSCSPISGHRSVSWYQQTPGQGLQFLFEYFSETQRNKGNFPGRFSGRQFSNSRSEMNVSTLELGDSALYLCASSLLGLTGELFFGEGSRLTVL.

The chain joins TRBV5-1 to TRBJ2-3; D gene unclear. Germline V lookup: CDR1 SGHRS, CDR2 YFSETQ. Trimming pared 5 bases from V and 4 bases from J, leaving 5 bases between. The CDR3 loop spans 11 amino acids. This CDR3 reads CASRSADTQYF. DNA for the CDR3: TGCGCCAGCAGAAGCGCAGATACGCAGTATTTT.

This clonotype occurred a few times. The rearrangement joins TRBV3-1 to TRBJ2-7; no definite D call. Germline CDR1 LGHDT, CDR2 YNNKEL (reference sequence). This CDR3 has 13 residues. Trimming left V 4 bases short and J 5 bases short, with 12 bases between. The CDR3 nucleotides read TGTGCCAGCAGCCGGGCTGGTCGAAACGAGCAGTACTTC. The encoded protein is CASSRAGRNEQYF.

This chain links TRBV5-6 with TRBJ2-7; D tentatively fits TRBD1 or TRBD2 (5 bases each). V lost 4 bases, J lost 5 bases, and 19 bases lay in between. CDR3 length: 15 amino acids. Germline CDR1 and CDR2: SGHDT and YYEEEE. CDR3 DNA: TGTGCCAGCAGCGTACTGGGACGGTTCGGGAACGAGCAGTACTTC. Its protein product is CASSVLGRFGNEQYF.

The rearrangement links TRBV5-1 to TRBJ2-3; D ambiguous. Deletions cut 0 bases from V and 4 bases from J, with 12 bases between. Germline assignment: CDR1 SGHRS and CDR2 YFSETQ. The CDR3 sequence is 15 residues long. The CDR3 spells CASSLEGPPSDTQYF. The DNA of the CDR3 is TGCGCCAGCAGCTTGGAGGGCCCCCCATCAGATACGCAGTATTTT.